This TCR beta chain was identified during a study of T cells in localized non-small cell lung cancer. General study results and limits: Longer overall survival was linked to higher blood T cell density. Sequencing was limited to one tumor region, leaving the possibility of heterogeneity open. Uninvolved neighboring lung showed the greatest T cell clonality, exceeding tumor. Median 57 top-100 tumor clones were shared with paired adjacent lung.

Details on this clone: Its antigen is currently unknown.

The method was immunoSEQ multiplex PCR; TCRdb's version includes in-frame clones alone and lacks a portion of them. Here the sample spans fewer than 95,000 clones, approximately 91% being singletons. Germline V lookup: CDR1 SGHTA, CDR2 FQGNSA. Trimming cost V 6 bases and J 2 bases, with 5 bases left between them. This CDR3 comprises 12 residues. This chain joins TRBV7-2 and TRBJ1-5; unclear D gene. The sample consisted of PBMCs, taken before any cancer treatment. The source is a woman aged 40 to 75 with stage II squamous cell lung carcinoma. The CDR3 region has the DNA TGTGCCAGCAGGCGAGGCAATCAGCCCCAGCATTTT. Amino acids: CASRRGNQPQHF.